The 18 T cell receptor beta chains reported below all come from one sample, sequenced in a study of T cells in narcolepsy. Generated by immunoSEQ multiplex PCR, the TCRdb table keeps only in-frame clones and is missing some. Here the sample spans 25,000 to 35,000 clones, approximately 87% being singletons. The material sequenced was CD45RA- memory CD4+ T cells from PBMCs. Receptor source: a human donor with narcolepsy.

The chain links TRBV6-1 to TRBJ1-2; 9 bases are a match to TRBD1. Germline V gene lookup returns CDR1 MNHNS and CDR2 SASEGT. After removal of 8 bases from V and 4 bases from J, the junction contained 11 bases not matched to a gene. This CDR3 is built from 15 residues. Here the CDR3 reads CASDQNRGRGYGYTF. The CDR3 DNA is TGTGCCAGCGACCAGAACAGGGGGCGCGGCTATGGCTACACCTTC.

The CDR3 coding sequence is TGCGCCAGCAGCTTGGATGGCTACGAGCAGTACTTC. As protein: CASSLDGYEQYF. The J gene is TRBJ2-7, the V gene TRBV5-1; D ambiguous. V shed 0 bases and J shed 3 bases, with 4 bases lying between them. The CDR3 consists of 12 residues. Germline values: CDR1 SGHRS, CDR2 YFSETQ.

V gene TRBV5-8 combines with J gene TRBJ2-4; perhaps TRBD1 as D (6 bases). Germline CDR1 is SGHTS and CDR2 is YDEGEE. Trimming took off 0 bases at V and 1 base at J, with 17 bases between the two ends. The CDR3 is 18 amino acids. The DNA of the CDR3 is TGTGCCAGCAGCTTGGGTGGGACAACGAATCGGGCCAAAAACATTCAGTACTTC. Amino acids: CASSLGGTTNRAKNIQYF.

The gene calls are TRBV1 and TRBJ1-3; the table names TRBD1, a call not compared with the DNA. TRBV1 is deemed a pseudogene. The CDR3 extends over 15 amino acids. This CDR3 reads CTSSLGGFSGNTIYF. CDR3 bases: TGCACCAGCAGCCTAGGGGGTTTCTCTGGAAACACCATATATTTT.

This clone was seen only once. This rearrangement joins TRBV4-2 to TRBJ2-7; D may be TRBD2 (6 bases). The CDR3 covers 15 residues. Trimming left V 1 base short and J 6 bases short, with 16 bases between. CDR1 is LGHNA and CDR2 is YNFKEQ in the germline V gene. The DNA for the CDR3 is TGTGCCAGCAGCCAAGGGGTGGAGGGGTTTGGCGAGCAGTACTTC. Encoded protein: CASSQGVEGFGEQYF.

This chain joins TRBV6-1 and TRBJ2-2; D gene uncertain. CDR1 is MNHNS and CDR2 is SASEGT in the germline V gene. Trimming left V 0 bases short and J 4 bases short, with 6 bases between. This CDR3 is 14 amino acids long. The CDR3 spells CASSEAFGTGELFF. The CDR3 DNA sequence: TGTGCCAGCAGTGAAGCTTTCGGCACCGGGGAGCTGTTTTTT.

CDR3 nucleotide sequence: TGTGCCAGCAGCTTAGAGATACGGGGAAACACCATATATTTT. It specifies CASSLEIRGNTIYF. The V call is TRBV11-2, the J call TRBJ1-3; D call uncertain. The CDR3 loop spans 14 amino acids. Germline V gene data show CDR1 as SGHAT and CDR2 as FQNNGV. Trimming cost V 0 bases and J 4 bases, with 7 bases left between them.

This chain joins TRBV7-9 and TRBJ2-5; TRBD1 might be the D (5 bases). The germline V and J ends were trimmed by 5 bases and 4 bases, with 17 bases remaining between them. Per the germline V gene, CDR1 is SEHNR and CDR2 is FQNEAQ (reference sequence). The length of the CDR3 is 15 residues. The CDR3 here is CASSGRGQARETQYF. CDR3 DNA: TGTGCCAGCAGCGGTAGGGGTCAGGCGAGAGAGACCCAGTACTTC.

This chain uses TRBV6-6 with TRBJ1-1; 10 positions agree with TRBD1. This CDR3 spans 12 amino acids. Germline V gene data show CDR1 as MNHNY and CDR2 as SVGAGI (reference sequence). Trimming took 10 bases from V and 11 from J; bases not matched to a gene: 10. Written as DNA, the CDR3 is TGTGCCACCACCGGACAGGGGGTACCTGCTTTCTTT. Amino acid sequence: CATTGQGVPAFF.

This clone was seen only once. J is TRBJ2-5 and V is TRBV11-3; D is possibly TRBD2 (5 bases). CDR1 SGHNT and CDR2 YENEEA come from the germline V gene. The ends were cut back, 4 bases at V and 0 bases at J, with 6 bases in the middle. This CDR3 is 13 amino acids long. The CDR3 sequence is CASSYGDQETQYF. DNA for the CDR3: TGTGCCAGCAGCTACGGGGACCAAGAGACCCAGTACTTC. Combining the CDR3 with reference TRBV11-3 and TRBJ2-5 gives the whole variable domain EAGVVQSPRYKIIEKKQPVAFWCNPISGHNTLYWYLQNLGQGPELLIRYENEEAVDDSQLPKDRFSAERLKGVDSTLKIQPAELGDSAVYLCASSYGDQETQYFGPGTRLLVL.

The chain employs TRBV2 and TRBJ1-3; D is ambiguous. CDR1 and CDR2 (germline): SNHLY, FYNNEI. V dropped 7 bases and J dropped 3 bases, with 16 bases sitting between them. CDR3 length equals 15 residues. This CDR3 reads CASKDAWHLGNTIYF. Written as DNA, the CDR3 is TGTGCCAGCAAAGATGCCTGGCACCTTGGAAACACCATATATTTT.

The CDR3 loop is CASRDAPGQGSYEQYF. The CDR3 DNA follows: TGTGCCAGCAGGGACGCCCCGGGACAGGGTTCCTACGAGCAGTACTTC. The rearrangement links TRBV2 to TRBJ2-7, with 9 bases matching TRBD1. The CDR3 contains 16 residues. After removal of 6 bases from V and 1 base from J, the junction contained 10 bases not matched to a gene. The V gene's germline CDR1 is SNHLY and CDR2 FYNNEI.

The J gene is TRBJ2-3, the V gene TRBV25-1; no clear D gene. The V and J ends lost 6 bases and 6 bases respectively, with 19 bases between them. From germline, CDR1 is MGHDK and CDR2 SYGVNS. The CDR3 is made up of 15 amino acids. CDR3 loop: CASSQTGENGDTQYF. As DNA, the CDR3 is TGTGCCAGCAGCCAAACCGGCGAGAATGGCGATACGCAGTATTTT. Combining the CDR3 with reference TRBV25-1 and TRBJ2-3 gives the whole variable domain EADIYQTPRYLVIGTGKKITLECSQTMGHDKMYWYQQDPGMELHLIHYSYGVNSTEKGDLSSESTVSRIRTEHFPLTLESARPSHTSQYLCASSQTGENGDTQYFGPGTRLTVL.

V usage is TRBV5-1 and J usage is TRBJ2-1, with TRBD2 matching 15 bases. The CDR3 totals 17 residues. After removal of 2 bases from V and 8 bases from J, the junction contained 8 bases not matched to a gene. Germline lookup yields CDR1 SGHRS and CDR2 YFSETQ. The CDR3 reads CASSFYGLAGGQYEQFF. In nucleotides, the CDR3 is TGCGCCAGCAGCTTCTACGGACTAGCGGGAGGGCAGTATGAGCAGTTCTTC.

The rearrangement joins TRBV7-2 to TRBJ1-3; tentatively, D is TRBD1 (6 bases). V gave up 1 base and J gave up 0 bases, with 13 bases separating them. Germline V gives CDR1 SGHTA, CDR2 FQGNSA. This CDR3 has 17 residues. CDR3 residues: CASSLEPDSYSGNTIYF. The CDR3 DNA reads TGTGCCAGCAGCTTAGAGCCGGACAGCTACTCTGGAAACACCATATATTTT.

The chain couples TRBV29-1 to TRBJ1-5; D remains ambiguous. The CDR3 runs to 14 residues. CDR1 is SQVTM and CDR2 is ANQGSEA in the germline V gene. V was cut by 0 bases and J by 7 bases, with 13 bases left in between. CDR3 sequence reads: CSVEDLGNGQPQHF. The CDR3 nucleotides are TGCAGCGTTGAAGATTTGGGTAATGGGCAGCCCCAGCATTTT.

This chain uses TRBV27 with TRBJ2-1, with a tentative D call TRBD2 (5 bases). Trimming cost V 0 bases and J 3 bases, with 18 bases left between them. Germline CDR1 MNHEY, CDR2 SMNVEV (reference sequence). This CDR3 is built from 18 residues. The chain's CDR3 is CASSLSPPIALNYNEQFF. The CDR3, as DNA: TGTGCCAGCAGTTTATCGCCTCCCATAGCGCTTAACTACAATGAGCAGTTCTTC.

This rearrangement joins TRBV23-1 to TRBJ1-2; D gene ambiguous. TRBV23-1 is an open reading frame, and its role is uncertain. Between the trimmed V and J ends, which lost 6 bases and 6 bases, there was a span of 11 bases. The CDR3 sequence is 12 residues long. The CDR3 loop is CASRDDCDGYTF. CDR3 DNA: TGCGCCAGCAGGGACGATTGTGATGGCTACACCTTC.